This T cell receptor beta chain was found in a study of blood T cell repertoires in COVID-19. Study-level information: COVID-19 samples, acute and convalescent, were from the United States, Italy and Spain. PBMCs, B-cell-depleted T cells, or T cells were the source of the cDNA or gDNA that made up the material.

CDR3 length: 13 amino acids. With V trimmed by 8 bases and J by 2 bases, 3 bases remained unmatched. CDR1 is MNHEY, CDR2 SVGAGI, per germline. As originally analysed: Estimation of nucleated cell counts was performed using reference gene primer amplification. Using immunoSEQ multiplex PCR, the repertoire was profiled, and TCRdb retains in-frame clones only, with some absent. V and J calls plus clone size are reproduced from that table; the DNA served to infer D and trimming. The sample has about 310,000 clones; about nine tenths are singletons. The chain employs TRBV6-5 and TRBJ1-5, with 7 nucleotides matching TRBD1. This TCR was sampled from a man between 18 and 35 years old with active or convalescent COVID-19. What was sequenced was peripheral blood. CDR3 region: CASDRVGNQPQHF. The CDR3 DNA sequence: TGTGCCAGCGACAGGGTCGGCAATCAGCCCCAGCATTTT.